This record covers a single T cell receptor beta chain. Antigen specificity is unknown. Here immunoSEQ multiplex PCR was the method, and the copy in TCRdb shows in-frame clones only, minus some. The sample lists approximately 2.5 million clones, over 85% occurring once. CDR3 length: 16 amino acids. J was trimmed by 8 bases and V by 5 bases; bases with no gene match: 9. Germline V CDR1 and CDR2: MDHEN, SYDVKM. The data originate from a study of shared clonotypes between healthy human individuals. Study-wide points: Estimated richness was generally greater in naive than memory subsets. Though the depth was large, rarefaction showed that sorted-subset sequencing was incomplete.

The TCR originated in a man in his late teens or twenties in good health. Some clones in this sample may be carry-over from other donors' samples. Sequencing was done on a sample of naive CD4+ T cells from PBMCs. Subset denoted: CD45RA+ positively selected. The chain joins TRBV28 to TRBJ2-2, with 12 nucleotides matching TRBD1. CDR3 in amino acids: CASSPLGTGGIGELFF. The CDR3 DNA follows: TGTGCCAGCAGTCCACTTGGGACAGGGGGCATTGGGGAGCTGTTTTTT.